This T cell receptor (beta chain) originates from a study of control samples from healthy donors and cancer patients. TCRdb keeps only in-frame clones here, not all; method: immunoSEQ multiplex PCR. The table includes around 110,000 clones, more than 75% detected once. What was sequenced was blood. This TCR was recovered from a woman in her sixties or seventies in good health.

The CDR3 region is CASSLTGTYNEQFF. The CDR3 DNA is TGTGCCAGCAGCTTAACCGGGACATACAATGAGCAGTTCTTC. This chain links TRBV7-3 with TRBJ2-1; possible D gene TRBD1, 6 bases. The germline V and J ends were trimmed by 0 bases and 4 bases, with 7 bases remaining between them. Germline-derived CDR1 and CDR2 are SGHTA and FQGTGA. The CDR3 is 14 residues long.